This TCR beta chain was captured by sequencing in a study of shared clonotypes between healthy human individuals. Across the whole study: CD4 naive and CD4 memory each took three plates per donor, while CD8 naive took two and CD8 memory one. Notes on the study in general: The study generally estimated greater richness for naive than memory subsets.

Naive CD8 cells were CD45RO-negative, positively selected for CCR7, excluding terminally differentiated effector memory CD45RA+ cells. Running of the assay took place at deep level. Method: immunoSEQ multiplex PCR; TCRdb's copy keeps in-frame clones and lacks some. The sample holds about 590,000 clones, around 95% seen once. Points on this clone: Its cognate antigen is unknown.

The sequencing input was naive CD8+ T cells sorted from blood. The sequence was collected from a woman aged 25 to 39 in good health.

In DNA form, the CDR3 reads TGTGCCAGCCACCCACGACCGGGAGGCCCTGAAGATGAGCAGTTCTTC. Translating gives CASHPRPGGPEDEQFF. The V gene is TRBV27, the J gene TRBJ2-1; 7 bases align to TRBD2. CDR1 MNHEY and CDR2 SMNVEV come from the germline V gene (reference sequence). With V trimmed by 8 bases and J by 8 bases, 18 bases remained unmatched. This CDR3 spans 16 amino acids.